The present T cell receptor (beta chain) was sequenced within a study of relationships among human T cell subsets. After CD25, CD56 and CD294 bead selections, the flow-through was collected as Th1 cells. Magnetic beads coated with subset-specific antibodies isolated the T cell subsets. Semiquantitative ARM-PCR amplified T cell receptor alpha and beta CDR3 regions from mRNA. Tagged nested gene-specific primers were used first, then communal superprimers amplified exponentially. One entry per CDR3 protein, called by TCRdb with MiXCR from the multiplex PCR reads. Of roughly 13,000 distinct CDR3 sequences listed, around 69% are singletons. V was shortened by 3 bases and J by 5 bases, with 13 bases between the two germline ends. CDR1 is MNHEY and CDR2 is SMNVEV in the germline V gene (reference sequence). There are 15 residues in the CDR3.

This chain connects TRBV27 to TRBJ1-4; D might be TRBD1 (5 bases). The sequence was collected from a man aged 40-49 years in good health. The sequenced sample consisted of CD4+ Th1 cells sorted from blood. For the CDR3, the DNA is TGTGCCAGCAGTTTTTCGCAGGGACGGAATGAAAAACTGTTTTTT. This sequence encodes CASSFSQGRNEKLFF.